Sequencing of this T cell receptor (beta chain) was carried out in a study of T cell responses to AZD1222 COVID-19 vaccine (dated by TCRdb to 2020 to 2022). A note on the overall study: AZD1222 recipients whose second dose came at about 4 weeks and those whose second dose came at about 12 weeks were combined into one group, since spike-specific TCR depth and breadth did not differ between the two schedules. TCR sequencing covered about 230 trial participants: nearly 210 given two doses of AZD1222 and 26 given two doses of MenACWY control vaccine. Trial participants were enrolled by age into subgroups of 18-55, 56-69 and 70-plus years, and 148, 28 and 57 TCR-sequenced participants, respectively, were included in these subgroups.

According to the study, the label for this sample's time point signals: baseline before first vaccination. Vaccinee samples came from UK trials COV001 and COV002, including a single-blind randomized controlled phase 2/3 trial of AZD1222 (ChAdOx1 nCoV-19) in healthy adults. For TCRbeta chain sequencing, PBMC samples were collected from trial participants at day 0 and at day 28 after the second dose. What the study reported, not specific to this receptor: Conclusions about previously exposed vaccinees were limited because only six or seven AZD1222 recipients were SARS-CoV-2 seropositive at baseline. Nearly half of unique spike-specific TCRs reportedly recognized epitopes outside regions mutated in the B.1.351 and B.1.1.7 variants. In the small 56-69-year group, the increase in depth fell short of significance, most likely because of low power. The whole spike protein was spanned by vaccine-associated CD4 TCRs, and dominant responses were seen in regions 160-218 and 743-854. Participants were mostly white British and included more females than males, and it was suggested by the authors that clonal diversity may have been underestimated. Because no day 14 peak-response samples were available, the repertoires could be characterized only after the peak T cell response. Spike-specific TCR breadth and depth rose significantly after two AZD1222 doses compared with day 0 and with MenACWY recipients.

The CDR3 regions of human TCRbeta chains were analyzed by immunosequencing. Per the original workflow: TCRs in the repertoires were matched against a reference library of SARS-CoV-2-specific TCRs that had been generated with the MIRA antigen-specificity platform. Breadth meant the fraction of unique TCRs that were SARS-CoV-2-associated, whereas depth meant the fraction of total T cells that were SARS-CoV-2-associated. Using the MIRA data, every spike-specific TCR was mapped to the spike region that the TCR reacted to and assigned to either a CD4 or a CD8 class. Log10-transformed breadth and depth values were compared by one-way ANOVA with Sidak's multiple comparisons tests. Sourced from immuneACCESS, this table was stored by TCRdb with only in-frame sequences that have V and J called. A share of the clones is absent; for the studies checked, an unresolved V gene accounts for under half, and the remainder has no known explanation. The DNA was the basis for D and trimming; V, J and clone size are from that table. Across this sample there are 100,000 to 150,000 clones, with 88% seen only once. Approximately 7% of the sample is held by the ten biggest clonotypes.

From V the trimming removes 8 bases and from J it removes 1 base, while the gene matches leave 8 bases of the junction unaccounted for. The germline V gene sets CDR1 to ENHRY and CDR2 to SYGVKD. There are 15 amino acids in the CDR3, from cysteine to phenylalanine inclusive. The sequence is cut down to CDR3 DNA, 45 bases in frame from base 1. Concerning this clone: Its antigen is currently not known. The input lacks base qualities; no much larger clone sits a single base away.

This sample comprised peripheral blood, obtained on day 0 of AZD1222 vaccination. The rearranged segments are TRBV10-3 and TRBJ2-5; TRBD2 agrees with 9 junctional bases. This sequence originates from an adult in good health. The CDR3 reads CAIGVWRGGQETQYF. The base sequence is TGTGCCATCGGGGTCTGGCGGGGGGGCCAAGAGACCCAGTACTTC.